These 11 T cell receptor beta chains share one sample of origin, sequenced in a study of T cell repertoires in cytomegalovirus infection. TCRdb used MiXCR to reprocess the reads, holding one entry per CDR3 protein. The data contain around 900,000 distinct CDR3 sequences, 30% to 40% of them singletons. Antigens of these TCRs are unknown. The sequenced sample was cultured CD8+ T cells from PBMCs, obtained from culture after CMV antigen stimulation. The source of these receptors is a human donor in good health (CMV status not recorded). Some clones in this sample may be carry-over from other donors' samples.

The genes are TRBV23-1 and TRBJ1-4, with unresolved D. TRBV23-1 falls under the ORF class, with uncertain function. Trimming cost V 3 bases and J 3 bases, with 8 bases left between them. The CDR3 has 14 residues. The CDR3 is CASSHPEANEKLFF. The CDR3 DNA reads TGCGCCAGCAGTCACCCGGAGGCTAATGAAAAACTGTTTTTT.

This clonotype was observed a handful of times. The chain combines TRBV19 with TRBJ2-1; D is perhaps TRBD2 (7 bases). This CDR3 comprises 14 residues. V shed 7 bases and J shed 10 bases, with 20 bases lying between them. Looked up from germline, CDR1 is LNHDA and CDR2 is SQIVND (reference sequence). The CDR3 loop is CASNLRGGELEQFF. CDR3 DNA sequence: TGTGCCAGTAACCTGAGGGGGGGCGAATTAGAGCAGTTCTTC. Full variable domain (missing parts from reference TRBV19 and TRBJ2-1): DGGITQSPKYLFRKEGQNVTLSCEQNLNHDAMYWYRQDPGQGLRLIYYSQIVNDFQKGDIAEGYSVSREKKESFPLTVTSAQKNPTAFYLCASNLRGGELEQFFGPGTRLTVL.

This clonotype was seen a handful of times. The CDR3 reads CASSSPLDRNEKLFF. The CDR3 DNA follows: TGTGCCAGCAGCTCCCCCCTGGACAGAAATGAAAAACTGTTTTTT. The rearrangement links TRBV7-9 to TRBJ1-4; the D gene is possibly TRBD1 (6 bases). Trimming cost V 4 bases and J 5 bases, with 14 bases left between them. The CDR3 runs 15 residues. Per the germline V gene, CDR1 is SEHNR and CDR2 is FQNEAQ (reference sequence). Filled out from reference TRBV7-9 and TRBJ1-4, the complete variable domain reads DTGVSQNPRHKITKRGQNVTFRCDPISEHNRLYWYRQTLGQGPEFLTYFQNEAQLEKSRLLSDRFSAERPKGSFSTLEIQRTEQGDSAMYLCASSSPLDRNEKLFFGSGTQLSVL.

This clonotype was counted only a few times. The CDR3 nucleotides are TGTGCCAGCAGCTCCGGGACAAGCTCTGGAAACACCATATATTTT. Amino acids: CASSSGTSSGNTIYF. The gene calls are TRBV7-6 and TRBJ1-3; tentatively, D is TRBD1 (6 bases). Germline loops: CDR1 SGHVS, CDR2 FNYEAQ. Deletions cut 4 bases from V and 0 bases from J, with 10 bases between. The CDR3 loop spans 15 amino acids. The full variable domain, in which reference TRBV7-6 and TRBJ1-3 provide the parts outside the CDR3, is GAGVSQSPRYKVTKRGQDVALRCDPISGHVSLYWYRQALGQGPEFLTYFNYEAQQDKSGLPNDRFSAERPEGSISTLTIQRTEQRDSAMYRCASSSGTSSGNTIYFGEGSWLTVV.

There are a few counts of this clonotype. CDR3 nucleotide sequence: TGTGCCAGTAGTATCCGGGACAGGGAGTACAATGAGCAGTTCTTC. Translation: CASSIRDREYNEQFF. The rearrangement joins TRBV19 to TRBJ2-1, with 9 nucleotides matching TRBD1. V shed 3 bases and J 4 bases; nucleotides not matched to a gene: 4. The CDR3 runs 15 residues. Germline V gene lookup returns CDR1 LNHDA and CDR2 SQIVND (reference sequence).

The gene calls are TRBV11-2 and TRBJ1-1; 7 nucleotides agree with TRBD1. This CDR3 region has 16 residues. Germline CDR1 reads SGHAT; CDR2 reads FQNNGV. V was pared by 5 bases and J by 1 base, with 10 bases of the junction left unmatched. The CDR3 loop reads CASSPWDSTSNTEAFF. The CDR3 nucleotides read TGTGCCAGCAGCCCCTGGGACAGCACCTCGAACACTGAAGCTTTCTTT.

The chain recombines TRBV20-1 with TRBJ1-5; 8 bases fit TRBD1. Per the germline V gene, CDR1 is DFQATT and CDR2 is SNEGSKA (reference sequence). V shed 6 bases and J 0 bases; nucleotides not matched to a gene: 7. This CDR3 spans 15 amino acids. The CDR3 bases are TGCAGTGCAGGGGGACAGGCTTATAGCAATCAGCCCCAGCATTTT. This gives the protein CSAGGQAYSNQPQHF.

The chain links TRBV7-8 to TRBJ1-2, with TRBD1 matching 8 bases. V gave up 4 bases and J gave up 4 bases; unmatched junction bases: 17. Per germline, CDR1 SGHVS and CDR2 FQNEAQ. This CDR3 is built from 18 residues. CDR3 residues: CASSSRDRTTGGVYGYTF. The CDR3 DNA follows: TGTGCCAGCAGCTCCCGGGACAGGACAACCGGAGGGGTCTATGGCTACACCTTC.

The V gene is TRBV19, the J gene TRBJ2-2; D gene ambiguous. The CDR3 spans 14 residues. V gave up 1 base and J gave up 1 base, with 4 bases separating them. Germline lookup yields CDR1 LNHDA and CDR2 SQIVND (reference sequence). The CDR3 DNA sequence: TGTGCCAGTAGTATAGGCAGGAACACCGGGGAGCTGTTTTTT. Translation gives CASSIGRNTGELFF. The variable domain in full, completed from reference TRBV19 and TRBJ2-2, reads DGGITQSPKYLFRKEGQNVTLSCEQNLNHDAMYWYRQDPGQGLRLIYYSQIVNDFQKGDIAEGYSVSREKKESFPLTVTSAQKNPTAFYLCASSIGRNTGELFFGEGSRLTVL.

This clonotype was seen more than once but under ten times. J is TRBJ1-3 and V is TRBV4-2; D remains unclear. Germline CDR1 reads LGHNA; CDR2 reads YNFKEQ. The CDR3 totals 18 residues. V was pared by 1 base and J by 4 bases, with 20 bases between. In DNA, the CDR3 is TGTGCCAGCAGCCAAGTGCGTAACAACCAGCTCGGCGGAAACACCATATATTTT. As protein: CASSQVRNNQLGGNTIYF.

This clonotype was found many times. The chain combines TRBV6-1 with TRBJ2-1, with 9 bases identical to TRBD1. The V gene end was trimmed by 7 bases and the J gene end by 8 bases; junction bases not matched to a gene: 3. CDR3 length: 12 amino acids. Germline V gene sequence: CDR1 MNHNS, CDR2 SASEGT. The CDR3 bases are TGTGCCAGCACCGGGACAGGGTATGAGCAGTTCTTC. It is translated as CASTGTGYEQFF.